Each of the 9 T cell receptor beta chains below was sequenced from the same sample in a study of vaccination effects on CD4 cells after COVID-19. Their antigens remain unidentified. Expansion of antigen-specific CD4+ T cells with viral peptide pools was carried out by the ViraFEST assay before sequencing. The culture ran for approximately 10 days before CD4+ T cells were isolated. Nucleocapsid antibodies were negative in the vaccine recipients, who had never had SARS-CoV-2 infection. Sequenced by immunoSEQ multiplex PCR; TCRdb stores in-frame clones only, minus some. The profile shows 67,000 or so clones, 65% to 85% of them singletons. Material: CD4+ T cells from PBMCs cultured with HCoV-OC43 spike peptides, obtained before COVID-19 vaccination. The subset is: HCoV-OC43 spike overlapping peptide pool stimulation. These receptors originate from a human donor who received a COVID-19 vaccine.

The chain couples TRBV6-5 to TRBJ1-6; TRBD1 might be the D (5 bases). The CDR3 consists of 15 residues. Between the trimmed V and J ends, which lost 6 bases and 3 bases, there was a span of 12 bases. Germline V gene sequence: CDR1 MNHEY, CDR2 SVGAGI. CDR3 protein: CASRGDAIYNSPLHF. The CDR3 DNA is TGTGCCAGCAGGGGGGACGCCATCTATAATTCACCCCTCCACTTT.

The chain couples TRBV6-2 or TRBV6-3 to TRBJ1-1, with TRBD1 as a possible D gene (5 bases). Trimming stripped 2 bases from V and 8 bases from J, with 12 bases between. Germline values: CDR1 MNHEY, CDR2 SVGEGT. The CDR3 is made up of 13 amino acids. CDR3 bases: TGTGCCAGCAGTTACATCCGGGGGAGCGAAGCTTTCTTT. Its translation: CASSYIRGSEAFF.

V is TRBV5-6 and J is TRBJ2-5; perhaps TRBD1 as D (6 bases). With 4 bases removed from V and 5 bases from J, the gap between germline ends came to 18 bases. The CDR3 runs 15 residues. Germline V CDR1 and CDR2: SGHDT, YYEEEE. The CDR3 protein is CASSHQLQGAETQYF. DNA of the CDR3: TGTGCCAGCAGCCATCAATTACAGGGAGCGGAGACCCAGTACTTC.

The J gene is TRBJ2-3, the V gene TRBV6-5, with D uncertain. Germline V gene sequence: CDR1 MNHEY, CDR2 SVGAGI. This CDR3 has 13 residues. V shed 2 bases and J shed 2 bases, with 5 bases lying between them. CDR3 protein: CASSYTYTDTQYF. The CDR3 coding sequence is TGTGCCAGCAGTTACACGTACACAGATACGCAGTATTTT.

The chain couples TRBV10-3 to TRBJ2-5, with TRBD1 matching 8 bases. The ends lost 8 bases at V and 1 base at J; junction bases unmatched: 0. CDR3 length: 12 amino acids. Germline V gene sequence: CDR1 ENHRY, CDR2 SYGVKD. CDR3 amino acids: CAIGQGQETQYF. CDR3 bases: TGTGCCATCGGACAGGGCCAAGAGACCCAGTACTTC.

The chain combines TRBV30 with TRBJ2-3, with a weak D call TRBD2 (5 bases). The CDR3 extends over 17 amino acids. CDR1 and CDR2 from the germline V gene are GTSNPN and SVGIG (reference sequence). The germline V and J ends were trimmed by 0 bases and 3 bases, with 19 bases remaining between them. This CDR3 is CAWSVRISGKGTDTQYF. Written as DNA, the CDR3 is TGTGCCTGGAGTGTACGGATTTCCGGGAAAGGGACAGATACGCAGTATTTT. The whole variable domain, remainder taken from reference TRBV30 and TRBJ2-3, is SQTIHQWPATLVQPVGSPLSLECTVEGTSNPNLYWYRQAAGRGLQLLFYSVGIGQISSEVPQNLSASRPQDRQFILSSKKLLLSDSGFYLCAWSVRISGKGTDTQYFGPGTRLTVL.

CDR3 region: CASSLAGRVVTGELFF. CDR3 DNA: TGTGCCAGCAGCTTGGCCGGAAGGGTGGTGACCGGGGAGCTGTTTTTT. V is TRBV5-6 and J is TRBJ2-2; D uncertain. Trimming cost V 0 bases and J 5 bases, with 14 bases left between them. There are 16 residues in the CDR3. Germline CDR1 is SGHDT and CDR2 is YYEEEE. Full variable domain (rest looked up from reference TRBV5-6 and TRBJ2-2): DAGVTQSPTHLIKTRGQQVTLRCSPKSGHDTVSWYQQALGQGPQFIFQYYEEEERQRGNFPDRFSGHQFPNYSSELNVNALLLGDSALYLCASSLAGRVVTGELFFGEGSRLTVL.

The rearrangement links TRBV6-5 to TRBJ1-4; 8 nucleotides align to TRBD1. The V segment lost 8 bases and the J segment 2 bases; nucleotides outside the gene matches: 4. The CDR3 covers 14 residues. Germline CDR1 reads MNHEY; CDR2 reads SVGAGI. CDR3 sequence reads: CASQNRGTNEKLFF. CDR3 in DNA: TGTGCCAGCCAGAACAGGGGGACTAATGAAAAACTGTTTTTT.

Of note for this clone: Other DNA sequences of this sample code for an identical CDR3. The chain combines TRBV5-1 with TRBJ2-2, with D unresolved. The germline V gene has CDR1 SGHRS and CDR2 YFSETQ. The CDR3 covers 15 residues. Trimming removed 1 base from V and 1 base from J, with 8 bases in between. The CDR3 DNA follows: TGCGCCAGCAGCTTGCAGACTCTGAACACCGGGGAGCTGTTTTTT. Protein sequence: CASSLQTLNTGELFF.